A selection of T cell receptor beta chains follows, all from one sample in a study of cytomegalovirus exposure and HLA in healthy donors. The protocol was immunoSEQ multiplex PCR, while the TCRdb copy is restricted to in-frame clones and leaves out a portion. Of fewer than 250,000 clones in the sample, approximately 85% were seen once. Specimen: PBMCs. These receptor sequences come from a woman younger than 35 in good health and CMV-seronegative. Each CDR3 is given with its conserved first and last residue. A D gene is named only where the DNA matches it firmly. Clone size is stated in some rows and not others, as once, few, many or a class when expanded.

V: TRBV6-1; J: TRBJ1-1; size: NA; D: TRBD1; DNA: TGTGCCAGCAGTGAGCACCGGGACAGGGGAACTGAAGCTTTCTTT; CDR3: CASSEHRDRGTEAFF
V: TRBV25-1; J: TRBJ1-2; size: few; D: NA; DNA: TGTGCCAGCAGTGAGTCGGACAGATACTATGGCTACACCTTC; CDR3: CASSESDRYYGYTF
V: TRBV4-2; J: TRBJ2-2; size: NA; D: TRBD2; DNA: TGTGCCAGCAGCCAATATAGCGGGGGGAACACCGGGGAGCTGTTTTTT; CDR3: CASSQYSGGNTGELFF
V: TRBV7-2; J: TRBJ2-3; size: once; D: TRBD2; DNA: TGTGCCAGCAGCTTAGCGGCGGGAGTAACAGATACGCAGTATTTT; CDR3: CASSLAAGVTDTQYF
V: TRBV6-5; J: TRBJ1-2; size: NA; D: NA; DNA: TGTGCCAGCAGTTATACTTCTGACTATGGCTACACCTTC; CDR3: CASSYTSDYGYTF
V: TRBV6-5; J: TRBJ1-2; size: few; D: NA; DNA: TGTGCCAGCAGTAATCAAATCAGGGGAATAGATGGCTACACCTTC; CDR3: CASSNQIRGIDGYTF
V: TRBV5-1; J: TRBJ2-5; size: NA; D: NA; DNA: TGCGCCAGCAGCTTGCTGGACAGTCGAGAGACCCAGTACTTC; CDR3: CASSLLDSRETQYF
V: TRBV11-3; J: TRBJ2-2; size: NA; D: NA; DNA: TGTGCCAGCAGTCCCAGACATCCGAACACCGGGGAGCTGTTTTTT; CDR3: CASSPRHPNTGELFF
V: TRBV5-1; J: TRBJ2-1; size: few; D: TRBD2; DNA: TGCGCCAGCAGCTTGGTCCAGGGGTCAGCGGGAGTCGGTGAGCAGTTCTTC; CDR3: CASSLVQGSAGVGEQFF
V: TRBV10-3; J: TRBJ2-7; size: NA; D: TRBD1; DNA: TGTGCCATCAGGGGGTCGGCGGGGACAGGGGGAAACTCCTACGAGCAGTACTTC; CDR3: CAIRGSAGTGGNSYEQYF
V: TRBV6-5; J: TRBJ2-1; size: NA; D: NA; DNA: TGTGCCAGCAGGGCCTGGGGAGGCAATGAGCAGTTCTTC; CDR3: CASRAWGGNEQFF
V: TRBV25-1; J: TRBJ1-4; size: NA; D: TRBD1; DNA: TGTGCCAGCAGTGCACTATCCGGGACAGTGAATGAAAAACTGTTTTTT; CDR3: CASSALSGTVNEKLFF
V: TRBV6-6; J: TRBJ1-4; size: NA; D: NA; DNA: TGTGCCAGCAGTTATAGGTCTGGAGGGGAAAAACTGTTTTTT; CDR3: CASSYRSGGEKLFF
V: TRBV5-1; J: TRBJ1-2; size: NA; D: NA; DNA: TGCGCCAGCAGCTTGTCCAAAGGGACACCTACTTTGGCCAACTATGGCTACACCTTC; CDR3: CASSLSKGTPTLANYGYTF
V: TRBV6-1; J: TRBJ2-2; size: NA; D: NA; DNA: TGTGCCAGCAGTGAACCCGCCTCAAGTTGGGTAGCGACGAACACCGGGGAGCTGTTTTTT; CDR3: CASSEPASSWVATNTGELFF
V: TRBV10-1; J: TRBJ2-3; size: NA; D: NA; DNA: TGCGCCAGCAGTGAGACGGGGACTCCCAGCACAGATACGCAGTATTTT; CDR3: CASSETGTPSTDTQYF
V: TRBV4-1; J: TRBJ2-1; size: NA; D: TRBD2; DNA: TGCGCCAGCAGCCAAGTGGTAGCGGGAGTCTCCTACAATGAGCAGTTCTTC; CDR3: CASSQVVAGVSYNEQFF
V: TRBV30; J: TRBJ1-3; size: NA; D: NA; DNA: TGTGCTTCGGATGACAGGTTCTCTGGAAACACCATATATTTT; CDR3: CASDDRFSGNTIYF
V: TRBV4-1; J: TRBJ1-1; size: NA; D: NA; DNA: TGCGCCAGCAGCCAAGTCTGGGACAAGAACACTGAAGCTTTCTTT; CDR3: CASSQVWDKNTEAFF
V: TRBV15; J: TRBJ1-2; size: NA; D: NA; DNA: TGTGCCACCAGCAGAGCGGGCGCAGGGGGCTACACCTTC; CDR3: CATSRAGAGGYTF
V: TRBV27; J: TRBJ2-7; size: NA; D: NA; DNA: TGTGCCAGCAGTTTAGGGGGGGGGCGGCAGGGCCGCCCGCAGTACTTC; CDR3: CASSLGGGRQGRPQYF
V: TRBV10-3; J: TRBJ2-7; size: NA; D: NA; DNA: TGTGCCATCAGTGAGTCGGGAGGAGGGATCTACGAGCAGTACTTC; CDR3: CAISESGGGIYEQYF
V: TRBV6-1; J: TRBJ1-5; size: NA; D: TRBD1; DNA: TGTGCCAGCAGTGAACTCGACAGGGTCAGCAATCAGCCCCAGCATTTT; CDR3: CASSELDRVSNQPQHF